This T cell receptor (beta chain) is from a study of STAT3 mutations in large granular lymphocyte leukemia. Study-level results: Differing intervals and regimens complicate linking therapy response to clone burden. All newly emerging clones after therapy were STAT3 wild type. Every T-LGLL patient had at least one immunodominant TCRbeta clonotype. Samples missed the first appearance of the clone.

This clone was seen a single time. The antigen is unknown. In germline, CDR1 is SGHDT, CDR2 YYEEEE. V was trimmed by 4 bases and J by 2 bases, leaving 16 bases between them. The CDR3 is 17 residues long. Produced via immunoSEQ multiplex PCR; TCRdb's table is partial and in-frame only. Altogether 30,000 to 45,000 clones are present, about 88% being singletons, with the ten largest covering around 0.44%. This chain connects TRBV5-6 to TRBJ1-6; D remains ambiguous. Sequenced input: PBMCs. The clonotype originates from a human donor with T large granular lymphocyte leukemia. Some clones in this sample may be carry-over from other donors' samples. As DNA, the CDR3 is TGTGCCAGCAGCCGGGAGAGGGAGTCCCCCTATAATTCACCCCTCCACTTT. Translated: CASSRERESPYNSPLHF.